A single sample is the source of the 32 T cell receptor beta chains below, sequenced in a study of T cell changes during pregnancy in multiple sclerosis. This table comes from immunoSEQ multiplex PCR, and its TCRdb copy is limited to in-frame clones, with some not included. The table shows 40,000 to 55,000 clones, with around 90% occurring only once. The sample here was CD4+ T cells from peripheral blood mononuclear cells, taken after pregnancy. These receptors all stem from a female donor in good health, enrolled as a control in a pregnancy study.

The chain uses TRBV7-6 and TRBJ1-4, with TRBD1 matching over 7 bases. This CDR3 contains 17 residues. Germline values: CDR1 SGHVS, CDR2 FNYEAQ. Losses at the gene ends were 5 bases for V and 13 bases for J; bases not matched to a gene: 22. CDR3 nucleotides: TGTGCCAGCAGCCCCGGATATAGGGGGCAAGGTAGAAGAGGACTGTTTTTT. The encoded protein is CASSPGYRGQGRRGLFF.

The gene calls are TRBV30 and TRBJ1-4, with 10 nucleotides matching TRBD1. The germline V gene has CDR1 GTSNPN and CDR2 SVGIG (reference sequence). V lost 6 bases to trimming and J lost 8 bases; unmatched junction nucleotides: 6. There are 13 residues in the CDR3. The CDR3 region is CACSGQGHEKLFF. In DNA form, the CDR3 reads TGTGCCTGTTCGGGACAGGGGCACGAAAAACTGTTTTTT. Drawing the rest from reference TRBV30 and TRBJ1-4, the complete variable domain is SQTIHQWPATLVQPVGSPLSLECTVEGTSNPNLYWYRQAAGRGLQLLFYSVGIGQISSEVPQNLSASRPQDRQFILSSKKLLLSDSGFYLCACSGQGHEKLFFGSGTQLSVL.

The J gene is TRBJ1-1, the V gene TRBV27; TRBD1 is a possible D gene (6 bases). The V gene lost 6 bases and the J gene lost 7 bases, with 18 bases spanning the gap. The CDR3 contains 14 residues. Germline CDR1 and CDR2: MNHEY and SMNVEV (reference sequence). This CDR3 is CASRSRGTGNEAFF. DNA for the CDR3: TGTGCCAGCAGGTCACGCGGTACAGGGAATGAAGCTTTCTTT.

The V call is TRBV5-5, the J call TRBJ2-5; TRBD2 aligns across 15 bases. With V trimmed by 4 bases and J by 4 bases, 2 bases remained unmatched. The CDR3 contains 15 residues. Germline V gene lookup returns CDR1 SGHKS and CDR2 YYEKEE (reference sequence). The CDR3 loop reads CASSGGLAGGETQYF. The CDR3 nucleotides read TGTGCCAGCAGCGGGGGACTAGCGGGAGGAGAGACCCAGTACTTC. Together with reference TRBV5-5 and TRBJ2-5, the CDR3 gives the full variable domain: DAGVTQSPTHLIKTRGQQVTLRCSPISGHKSVSWYQQVLGQGPQFIFQYYEKEERGRGNFPDRFSARQFPNYSSELNVNALLLGDSALYLCASSGGLAGGETQYFGPGTRLLVL.

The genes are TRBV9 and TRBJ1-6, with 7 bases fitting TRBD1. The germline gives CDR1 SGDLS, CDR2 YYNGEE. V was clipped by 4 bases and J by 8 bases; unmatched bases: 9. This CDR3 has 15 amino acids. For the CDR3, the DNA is TGTGCCAGCAGCCTCCGGGACAGTGGTTATTCACCCCTCCACTTT. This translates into CASSLRDSGYSPLHF.

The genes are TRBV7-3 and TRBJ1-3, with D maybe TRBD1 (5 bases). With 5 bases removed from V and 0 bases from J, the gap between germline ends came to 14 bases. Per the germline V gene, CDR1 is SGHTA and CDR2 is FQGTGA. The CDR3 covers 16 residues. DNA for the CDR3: TGTGCCAGCAGCCCCTCGGGAGGGACCTCTGGAAACACCATATATTTT. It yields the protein CASSPSGGTSGNTIYF.

The CDR3 coding sequence is TGTGCCAGCAGCCCGGGGACTAGCGGATACAATGAGCAGTTCTTC. It specifies CASSPGTSGYNEQFF. The genes are TRBV7-2 and TRBJ2-1; 11 nucleotides align to TRBD2. V lost 5 bases, J lost 4 bases, and 4 bases stayed unmatched. The CDR3 contains 15 residues. Germline V gene sequence: CDR1 SGHTA, CDR2 FQGNSA. The entire variable domain, with the rest obtained from reference TRBV7-2 and TRBJ2-1, is as follows: GAGVSQSPSNKVTEKGKDVELRCDPISGHTALYWYRQSLGQGLEFLIYFQGNSAPDKSGLPSDRFSAERTGGSVSTLTIQRTQQEDSAVYLCASSPGTSGYNEQFFGPGTRLTVL.

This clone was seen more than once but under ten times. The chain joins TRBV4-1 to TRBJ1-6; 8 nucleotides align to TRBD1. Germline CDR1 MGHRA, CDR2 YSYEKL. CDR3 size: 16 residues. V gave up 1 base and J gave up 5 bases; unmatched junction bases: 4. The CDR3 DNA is TGCGCCAGCAGCCAAGGCCTGACAGGGGATAATTCACCCCTCCACTTT. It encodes CASSQGLTGDNSPLHF.

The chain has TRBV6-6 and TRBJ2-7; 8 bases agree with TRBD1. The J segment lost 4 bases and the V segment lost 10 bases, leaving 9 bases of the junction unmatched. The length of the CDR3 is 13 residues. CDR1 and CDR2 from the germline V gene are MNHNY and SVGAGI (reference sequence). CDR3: CATAQGVFYEQYF. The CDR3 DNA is TGTGCCACGGCACAGGGGGTGTTTTACGAGCAGTACTTC.

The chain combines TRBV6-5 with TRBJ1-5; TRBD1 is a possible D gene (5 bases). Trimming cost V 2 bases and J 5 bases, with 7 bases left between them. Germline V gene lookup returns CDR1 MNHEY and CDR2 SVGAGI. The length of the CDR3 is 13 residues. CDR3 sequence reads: CASSYQGDQPQHF. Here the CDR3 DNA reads TGTGCCAGCAGTTACCAGGGTGATCAGCCCCAGCATTTT.

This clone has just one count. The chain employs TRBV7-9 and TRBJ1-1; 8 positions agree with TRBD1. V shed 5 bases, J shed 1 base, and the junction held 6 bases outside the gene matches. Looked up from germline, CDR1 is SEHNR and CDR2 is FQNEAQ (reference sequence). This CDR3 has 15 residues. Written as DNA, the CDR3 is TGTGCCAGCAGCACTCGGACAGGGTGGAACACTGAAGCTTTCTTT. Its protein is CASSTRTGWNTEAFF.

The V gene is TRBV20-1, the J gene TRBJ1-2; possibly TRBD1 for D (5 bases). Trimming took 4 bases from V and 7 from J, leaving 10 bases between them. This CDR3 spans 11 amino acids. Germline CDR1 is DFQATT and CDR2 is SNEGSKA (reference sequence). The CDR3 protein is CSAKMGGGYTF. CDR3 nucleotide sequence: TGCAGTGCTAAGATGGGGGGTGGCTACACCTTC.

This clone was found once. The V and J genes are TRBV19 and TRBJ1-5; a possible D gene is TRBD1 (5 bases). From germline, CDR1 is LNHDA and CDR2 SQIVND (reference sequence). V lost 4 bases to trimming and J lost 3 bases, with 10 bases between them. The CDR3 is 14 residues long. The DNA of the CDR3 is TGTGCCAGTAGTACCAGGGAATACAATCAGCCCCAGCATTTT. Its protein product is CASSTREYNQPQHF.

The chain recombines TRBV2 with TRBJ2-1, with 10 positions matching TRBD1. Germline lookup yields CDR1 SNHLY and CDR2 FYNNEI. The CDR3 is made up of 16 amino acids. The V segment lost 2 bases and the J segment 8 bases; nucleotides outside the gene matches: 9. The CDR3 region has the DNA TGTGCCAGCAGTGAACTGAGGACAGGGGGTTTGGATGAGCAGTTCTTC. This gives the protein CASSELRTGGLDEQFF.

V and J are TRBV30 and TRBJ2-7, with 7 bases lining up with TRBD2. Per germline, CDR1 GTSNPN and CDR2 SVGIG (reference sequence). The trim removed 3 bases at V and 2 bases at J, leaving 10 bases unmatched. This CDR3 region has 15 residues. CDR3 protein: CAWRRPWGGTYEQYF. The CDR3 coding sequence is TGTGCCTGGAGACGCCCTTGGGGGGGGACCTACGAGCAGTACTTC.

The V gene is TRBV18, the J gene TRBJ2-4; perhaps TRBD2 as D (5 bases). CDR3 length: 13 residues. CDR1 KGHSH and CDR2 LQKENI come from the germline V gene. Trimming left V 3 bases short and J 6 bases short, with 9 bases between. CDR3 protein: CASSPGGGNIQYF. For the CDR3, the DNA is TGTGCCAGCTCACCGGGTGGAGGAAACATTCAGTACTTC.

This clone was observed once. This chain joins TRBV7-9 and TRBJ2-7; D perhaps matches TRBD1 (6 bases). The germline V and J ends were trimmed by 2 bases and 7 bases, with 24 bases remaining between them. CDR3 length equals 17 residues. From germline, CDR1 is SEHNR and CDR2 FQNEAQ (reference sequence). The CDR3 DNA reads TGTGCCAGCAGCTTATCCCCCTTAGGGGGAGCTAACGGGGAGCAGTACTTC. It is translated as CASSLSPLGGANGEQYF.

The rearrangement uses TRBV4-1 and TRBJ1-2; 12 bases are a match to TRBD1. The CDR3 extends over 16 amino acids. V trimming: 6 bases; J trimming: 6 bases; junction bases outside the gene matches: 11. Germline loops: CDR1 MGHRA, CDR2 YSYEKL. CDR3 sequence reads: CASRLIGTGGGNGYTF. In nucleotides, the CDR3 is TGCGCCAGCAGACTTATCGGGACAGGGGGCGGTAATGGCTACACCTTC.

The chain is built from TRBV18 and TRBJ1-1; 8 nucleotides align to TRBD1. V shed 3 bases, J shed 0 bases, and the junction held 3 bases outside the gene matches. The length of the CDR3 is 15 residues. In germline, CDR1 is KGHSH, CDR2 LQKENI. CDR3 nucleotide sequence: TGTGCCAGCTCACCGACAGGGGCTTTGAACACTGAAGCTTTCTTT. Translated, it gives CASSPTGALNTEAFF.

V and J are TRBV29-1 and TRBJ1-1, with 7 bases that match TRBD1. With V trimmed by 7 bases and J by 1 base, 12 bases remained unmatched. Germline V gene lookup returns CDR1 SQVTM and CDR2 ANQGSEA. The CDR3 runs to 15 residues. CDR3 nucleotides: TGCAGCGCTCTTACATCATGGACAGGGAACACTGAAGCTTTCTTT. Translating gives CSALTSWTGNTEAFF.

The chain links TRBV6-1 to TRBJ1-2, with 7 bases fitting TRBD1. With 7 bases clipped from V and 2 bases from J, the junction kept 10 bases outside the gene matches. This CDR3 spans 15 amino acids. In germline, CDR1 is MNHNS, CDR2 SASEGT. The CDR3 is CASKPGPQGNYGYTF. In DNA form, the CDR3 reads TGTGCCAGCAAACCCGGCCCACAGGGGAACTATGGCTACACCTTC.

CDR3 in DNA: TGTGCCAGCAGTTTAGGCCAGTTCCTCTACGAGCAGTACTTC. This gives the protein CASSLGQFLYEQYF. The V gene is TRBV28, the J gene TRBJ2-7; D is uncertain. Germline CDR1 reads MDHEN; CDR2 reads SYDVKM. The V and J ends lost 2 bases and 3 bases respectively, with 11 bases between them. The CDR3 covers 14 residues.

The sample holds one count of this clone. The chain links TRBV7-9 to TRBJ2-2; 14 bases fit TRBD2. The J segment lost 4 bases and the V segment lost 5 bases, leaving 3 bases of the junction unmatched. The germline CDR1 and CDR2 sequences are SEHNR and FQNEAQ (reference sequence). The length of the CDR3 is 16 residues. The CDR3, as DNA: TGTGCCAGCAGCGTTGGACTAGCGGGAGGCACCGGGGAGCTGTTTTTT. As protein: CASSVGLAGGTGELFF.

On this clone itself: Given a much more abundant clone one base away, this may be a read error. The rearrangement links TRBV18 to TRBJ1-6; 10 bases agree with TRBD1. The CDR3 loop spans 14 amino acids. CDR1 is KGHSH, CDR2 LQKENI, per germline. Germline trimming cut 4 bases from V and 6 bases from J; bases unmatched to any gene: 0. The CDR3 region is CASSRDRGNSPLHF. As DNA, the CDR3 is TGTGCCAGCTCACGGGACAGGGGTAATTCACCCCTCCACTTT.

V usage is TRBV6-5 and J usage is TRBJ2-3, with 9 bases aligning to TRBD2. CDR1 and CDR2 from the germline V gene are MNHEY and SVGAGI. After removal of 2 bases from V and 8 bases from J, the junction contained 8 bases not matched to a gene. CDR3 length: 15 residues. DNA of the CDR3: TGTGCCAGCAGTTACGCGGCGGGGGGGACGAGTACGCAGTATTTT. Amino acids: CASSYAAGGTSTQYF.

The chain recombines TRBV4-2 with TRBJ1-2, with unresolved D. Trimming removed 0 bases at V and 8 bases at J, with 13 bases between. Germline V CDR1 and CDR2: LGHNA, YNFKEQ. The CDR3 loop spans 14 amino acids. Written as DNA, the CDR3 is TGTGCCAGCAGCCAAGAAGCGGAGACTAGGGGCTACACCTTC. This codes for CASSQEAETRGYTF.

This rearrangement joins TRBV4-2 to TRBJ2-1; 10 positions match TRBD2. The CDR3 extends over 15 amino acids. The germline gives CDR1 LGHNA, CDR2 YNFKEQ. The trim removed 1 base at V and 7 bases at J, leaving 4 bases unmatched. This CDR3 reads CASSQASGRANEQFF. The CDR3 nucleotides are TGTGCCAGCAGCCAAGCAAGCGGGAGGGCGAATGAGCAGTTCTTC.

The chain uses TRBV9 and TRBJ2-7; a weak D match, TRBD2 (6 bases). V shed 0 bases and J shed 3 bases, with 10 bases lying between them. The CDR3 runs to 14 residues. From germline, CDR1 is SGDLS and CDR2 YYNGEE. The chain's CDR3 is CASSVGDFGYEQYF. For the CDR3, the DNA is TGTGCCAGCAGCGTAGGGGACTTCGGCTACGAGCAGTACTTC.

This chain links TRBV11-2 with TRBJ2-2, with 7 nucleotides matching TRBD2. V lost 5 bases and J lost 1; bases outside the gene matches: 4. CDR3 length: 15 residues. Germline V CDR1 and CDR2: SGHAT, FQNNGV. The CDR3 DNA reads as TGTGCCAGCAGCCCTGGACTAGGGAACACCGGGGAGCTGTTTTTT. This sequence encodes CASSPGLGNTGELFF.

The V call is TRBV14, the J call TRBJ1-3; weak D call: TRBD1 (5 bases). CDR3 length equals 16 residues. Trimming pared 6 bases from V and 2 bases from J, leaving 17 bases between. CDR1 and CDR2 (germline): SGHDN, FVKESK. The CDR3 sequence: CASSSAGGITGNTIYF. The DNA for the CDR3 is TGTGCCAGCAGTTCCGCTGGGGGGATTACTGGAAACACCATATATTTT.

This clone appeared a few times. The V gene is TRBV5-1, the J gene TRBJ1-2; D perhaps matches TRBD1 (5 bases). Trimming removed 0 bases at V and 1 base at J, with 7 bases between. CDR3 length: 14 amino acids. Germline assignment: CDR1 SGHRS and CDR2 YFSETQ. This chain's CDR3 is CASSLVDINYGYTF. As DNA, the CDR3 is TGCGCCAGCAGCTTGGTGGACATTAACTATGGCTACACCTTC. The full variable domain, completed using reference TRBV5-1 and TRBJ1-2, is KAGVTQTPRYLIKTRGQQVTLSCSPISGHRSVSWYQQTPGQGLQFLFEYFSETQRNKGNFPGRFSGRQFSNSRSEMNVSTLELGDSALYLCASSLVDINYGYTFGSGTRLTVV.

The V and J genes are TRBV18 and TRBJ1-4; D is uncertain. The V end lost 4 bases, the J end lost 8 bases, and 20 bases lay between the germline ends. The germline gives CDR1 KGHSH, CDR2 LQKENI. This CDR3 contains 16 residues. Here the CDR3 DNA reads TGTGCCAGCTCACGGGAGCGGGGTGGGCTGCCCGAAAAACTGTTTTTT. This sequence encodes CASSRERGGLPEKLFF.